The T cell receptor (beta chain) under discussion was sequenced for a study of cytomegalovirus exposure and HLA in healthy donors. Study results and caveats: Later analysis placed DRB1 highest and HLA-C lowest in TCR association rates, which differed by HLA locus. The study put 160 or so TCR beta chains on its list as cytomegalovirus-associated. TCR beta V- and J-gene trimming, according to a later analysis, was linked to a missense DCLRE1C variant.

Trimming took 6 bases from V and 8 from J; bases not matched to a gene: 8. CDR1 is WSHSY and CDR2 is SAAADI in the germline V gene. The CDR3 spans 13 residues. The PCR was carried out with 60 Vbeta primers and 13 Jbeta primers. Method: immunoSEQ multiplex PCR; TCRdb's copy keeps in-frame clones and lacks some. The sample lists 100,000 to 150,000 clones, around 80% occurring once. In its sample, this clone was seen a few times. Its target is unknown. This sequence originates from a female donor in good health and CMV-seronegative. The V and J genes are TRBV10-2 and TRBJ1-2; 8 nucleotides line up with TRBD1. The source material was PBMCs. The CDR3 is CASSLNRGSGYTF. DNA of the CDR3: TGCGCCAGCAGCCTAAACAGGGGGAGCGGCTACACCTTC.